This T cell receptor (beta chain) was obtained from a study of identical twins listed by TCRdb under 2016. Study-level background: To test whether fetal clonotypes persist, this study deep-sequenced TCR alpha and beta repertoires from monozygotic twins, from unrelated adults of various ages, and from cord blood. Replicate twin experiments were performed at different times using different library preparation protocols to rule out contamination.

As regards this clonotype: The antigen it binds to is not known. Base qualities are not recorded, but no much larger clone differs from it by a single base.

Cut back by 8 bases and 0 bases, the V and J ends lie 14 bases apart. The CDR3 covers 15 residues, taking in both the cysteine and the phenylalanine. Solely the CDR3 DNA is kept, with 45 bases framed from the first base. General study outcomes and caveats: Because the same donors could not be followed over many years, the conclusions relied on cross-sectional statistical analysis. Zero-insertion analyses could be partly confounded by invariant T cells such as MAIT and iNKT, although diverse VJ usage argued against such confounding for most clonotypes. Abundant cord blood beta clonotypes had fewer insertions, young adult naive repertoires showed a similar but weaker trend, and memory repertoires showed no such trend. In monozygotic twins, recombination models systematically underestimated out-of-frame TCR alpha sharing, but the models matched the sharing seen between unrelated individuals. The excess sharing between twins in beta out-of-frame sequences was weaker because fewer shared sequences reduced the signal-to-noise ratio. Out-of-frame TCR alpha sequences shared between twins showed an excess of low generation-probability sequences compared with coincidental sharing between unrelated individuals.

Every donor in the study was a healthy Caucasian. The twin cohort consisted of three pairs of female monozygotic twins, all aged about 18 to 30 years. Miltenyi CD45RO+ enrichment and human naive T-cell isolation kits were used to isolate memory (CD45RO+) and naive T cells from PBMC. Library preparation was by 5' RACE. Data came from an Illumina HiSeq 2000. A universal primer binding site was added through template switching, and the final cDNA carried a unique molecular identifier so that TCR cDNA molecules could be counted accurately. Specific primers in the conserved constant-segment region were used to synthesize first-strand cDNA for TCR alpha and beta chains. To control for contamination, every cDNA library was double barcoded, receiving both a SMART-Mk sample barcode and Illumina barcodes. TruSeq adapter sequences along with Illumina sample barcodes were introduced in two successive PCR steps. The Illumina HiSeq platform was used with custom primers to sequence TCR alpha and beta cDNA libraries. In the authors' own workflow: MiGEC was used to process raw reads and extract unique molecular identifiers, and MiXCR was used to find CDR3 positions. Recombination models were inferred per individual with the repgenHMM and IGoR tools using an EM algorithm. The analysis of shared clonotypes was done with the tcR package in R, with sharing normalized by the product of cloneset sizes. Out-of-frame nonproductive sequences were analyzed to study raw recombination free of thymic and clonal selection effects. TCRdb handled the public reads itself, with Q25 trimming in fastp and clone calling in MiXCR, and kept productive beta chains. Every CDR3 protein is listed once, alongside the most common genes and DNA of its rows. TCRdb's processing, not the authors' own work, is the source of the V and J calls. This sample lists 250,000 to 350,000 distinct CDR3 sequences; 6.5% to 9.5% were detected once. Clones ranked in the top ten supply less than 2.5% of the sample.

Another study also made use of these data, one on yellow fever vaccine responses in identical twins. The other study reports the following: The authors reported that the T cell response to vaccination in identical twins appeared partly convergent and partly personalized. Focusing on identical twins, the study followed the T cell clones that responded to the vaccine, and did so with precision.

Rearrangement joined TRBV12-3 or TRBV12-4 to TRBJ2-1; matching of 6 bases hints at TRBD2 as the D gene. What was sequenced was memory (CD45RO+) T cells sorted from blood. Taken with the paper, the label for cell subset or site translates to: CD45RO+ enriched T cells. The TCR was taken from a woman younger than 30 in good health. For the CDR3, the sequence is CASLGGVTSYNEQFF. The DNA reads as follows: TGTGCCAGCCTAGGAGGGGTTACCTCCTACAATGAGCAGTTCTTC.